This TCR beta chain emerged from a study of cytomegalovirus exposure and HLA in healthy donors. The length of the CDR3 is 14 residues. The V segment lost 5 bases and the J segment 6 bases; nucleotides outside the gene matches: 9. Looked up from germline, CDR1 is SGHTA and CDR2 is FQGNSA. A multiplex PCR was run with 60 Vbeta primers and 13 Jbeta primers. Measured with immunoSEQ multiplex PCR; TCRdb has only the in-frame clones, and not every one. In the table there are some 180,000 clones, about 84% of which are singletons. This rearrangement joins TRBV7-2 to TRBJ2-7; 8 nucleotides line up with TRBD2. The specimen was PBMCs. This clonotype originated in a woman aged 25 to 39 in good health and CMV-seropositive. CDR3: CASSLQRESGEQYF. CDR3 nucleotides: TGTGCCAGCAGCCTACAGCGGGAGTCGGGCGAGCAGTACTTC.